The rows below give T cell receptor beta chains drawn from one sample of a study of cytomegalovirus exposure and HLA in healthy donors. Measured with immunoSEQ multiplex PCR; TCRdb has only the in-frame clones, and not every one. The table shows tens of thousands of clones, with about 91% occurring only once. Sequencing was performed on PBMCs. Receptors originate from a woman between 18 and 30 years old in good health and CMV-seronegative. The CDR3 runs from the conserved cysteine through the conserved F or W. Rows give clone size only sometimes, using once, few, many, or a class for an expanded clone.

v_gene: TRBV4-2; abundance: .; CDR3aa: CASSQDPGRGETQYF
v_gene: TRBV5-4; abundance: .; CDR3aa: CASSPERVSSYEQYF
v_gene: TRBV4-1; abundance: .; CDR3aa: CASSHGGDTEAFF
v_gene: TRBV2; abundance: .; CDR3aa: CASSETRDTQYF
v_gene: TRBV5-4; abundance: .; CDR3aa: CASSMGHTYYGYTF
v_gene: TRBV18; abundance: .; CDR3aa: CASSPPRRSYNEQFF
v_gene: TRBV19; abundance: .; CDR3aa: CASSSPSRAGNTEAFF
v_gene: TRBV12-5; abundance: .; CDR3aa: CASGLRAKVEGTEAFF
v_gene: TRBV18; abundance: once; CDR3aa: CASSPGSLTDTQYF
v_gene: TRBV4-1; abundance: .; CDR3aa: CASSQGVYSNQPQHF
v_gene: TRBV10-1; abundance: few; CDR3aa: CASSERGYEQYF
v_gene: TRBV5-1; abundance: .; CDR3aa: CASSLENRGTAFF
v_gene: TRBV7-9; abundance: .; CDR3aa: CASSPMGTPGETQYF
v_gene: TRBV13; abundance: once; CDR3aa: CASSPRSSYNEQFF
v_gene: TRBV20-1; abundance: .; CDR3aa: CSAPDSYEQYF
v_gene: TRBV19; abundance: .; CDR3aa: CASSIGPDEAFF
v_gene: TRBV27; abundance: .; CDR3aa: CASSIVTADTQYF
v_gene: TRBV11-2; abundance: .; CDR3aa: CASSPGLAGGNEQFF
v_gene: TRBV7-9; abundance: .; CDR3aa: CASSPRAGEETQYF
v_gene: TRBV27; abundance: few; CDR3aa: CASSMSNQPQHF
v_gene: TRBV7-3; abundance: .; CDR3aa: CASSERQGISGYTF
v_gene: TRBV15; abundance: .; CDR3aa: CATSRDDRGEETQYF
v_gene: TRBV6-1; abundance: .; CDR3aa: CASSDGQGLANTGELFF